A selection of T cell receptor beta chains follows, all from one sample in a study of T cell repertoires in cytomegalovirus infection. Each CDR3 protein is one row after TCRdb ran MiXCR on the reads. The table includes 150,000 to 200,000 distinct CDR3 sequences, 8.5% to 10% detected once. The sequenced material came from PBMCs. These receptors were taken from a human donor in good health (CMV status not recorded). Some clones in this sample may be carry-over from other donors' samples. Each CDR3 is given with its conserved first and last residue. The D gene is left open where the match is weak. Clone size is given for some rows only: seen once, a few or many times, or a class if the clone is expanded.

-	TRBV28	few	TRBJ2-7	TGTGCCAGCAGCATGACAGGATCTTACGAGCAGTACTTC	CASSMTGSYEQYF
-	TRBV28	many	TRBJ2-3	TGTGCCAGCAGTCCTCCCCTCCGGCCGCCCTTTAGCACAGATACGCAGTATTTT	CASSPPLRPPFSTDTQYF
-	TRBV12-3/TRBV12-4	many	TRBJ1-1	TGTGCCAGCACTCCTAGCGGGGCGAGCACTGAAGCTTTCTTT	CASTPSGASTEAFF
TRBD2	TRBV29-1	few	TRBJ2-1	TGCAGCGCAGAGGGACTAGATAGTATCCCCGAGCAGTTCTTC	CSAEGLDSIPEQFF
-	TRBV7-2	many	TRBJ2-2	TGTGCCAGCAGCTTAGCCGGAAATCTCGCGAACACCGGGGAGCTGTTTTTT	CASSLAGNLANTGELFF
-	TRBV7-8	many	TRBJ2-1	TGTGCCAGCAGCTTAGGATCCTGGGACGGTGAGCAGTTCTTC	CASSLGSWDGEQFF
-	TRBV6-2/TRBV6-3	few	TRBJ1-1	TGTGCCAGCACCTTATGGGCCCAGAAGAACACTGAAGCTTTCTTT	CASTLWAQKNTEAFF
TRBD2	TRBV6-5	-	TRBJ2-7	TGTGCCAGCAGTTACGGCGGGGGGATAGCCTACGAGCAGTACTTC	CASSYGGGIAYEQYF
-	TRBV11-2	many	TRBJ2-7	TGTGCCAGCAGCTCGCCGGACAGTTACTACGAGCAGTACTTC	CASSSPDSYYEQYF
TRBD1	TRBV6-1	few	TRBJ2-5	TGTGCCAGCAGACCGACAGGGGGCGAAGAGACCCAGTACTTC	CASRPTGGEETQYF
-	TRBV20-1	-	TRBJ1-3	TGCAGTGCTTCGGACAGCCCTGGAAACACCATATATTTT	CSASDSPGNTIYF
-	TRBV7-8	many	TRBJ1-3	TGTGCCAGCAGCTCATACGACAGGCTAATCTCCGGCACCATATATTTT	CASSSYDRLISGTIYF
-	TRBV7-2	many	TRBJ1-2	TGTGCCAGCAGCTTCTTAGAAAACTATGGCTACACCTTC	CASSFLENYGYTF
-	TRBV7-2	many	TRBJ2-7	TGTGCCAGCAGCTTGCATCGCCAGGGAGCCTACGAGCAGTACTTC	CASSLHRQGAYEQYF
-	TRBV9	-	TRBJ1-1	TGTGCCAGCAGCGTAGGGGATGGAGGGGGCACTGAAGCTTTCTTT	CASSVGDGGGTEAFF
-	TRBV6-2/TRBV6-3	many	TRBJ2-1	TGTGCCAGCAGTTACTCTTGGGCGGGGGCATCATACAATGAGCAGTTCTTC	CASSYSWAGASYNEQFF
TRBD2	TRBV28	many	TRBJ2-1	TGTGCCAGCAGTTTGGAACTAGCGGGAGTGAATGAGCAGTTCTTC	CASSLELAGVNEQFF
-	TRBV20-1	-	TRBJ1-2	TGCAGTGCCAGCCATAGGGAAAACTATGGCTACACCTTC	CSASHRENYGYTF
TRBD1	TRBV7-6	few	TRBJ1-5	TGTGCCAGCAGCCCCCAGACAGGGGGCACGGATCAGCCCCAGCATTTT	CASSPQTGGTDQPQHF
TRBD1	TRBV4-3	many	TRBJ1-6	TGCGCCAGCAGCCAGAGGACAGGGATGAATTCACCCCTCCACTTT	CASSQRTGMNSPLHF
-	TRBV7-8	many	TRBJ2-1	TGTGCCAGCAGCCCACTAGACGCCTACAATGAGCAGTTCTTC	CASSPLDAYNEQFF
TRBD1	TRBV6-2/TRBV6-3	few	TRBJ2-3	TGTGCCAGCAGTTACTCCGGACAGGGGATGGCAGATACGCAGTATTTT	CASSYSGQGMADTQYF
-	TRBV4-3	-	TRBJ2-7	TGCGCCAGCAGCCAAGGTCTGGACCACTCCTACGAGCAGTACTTC	CASSQGLDHSYEQYF
-	TRBV20-1	many	TRBJ1-5	TGCAGTGCTATTTTCCCGTGGGGATCCCCTCGGGAGCAGCCCCAGCATTTT	CSAIFPWGSPREQPQHF
TRBD2	TRBV20-1	-	TRBJ2-3	TGCAGTGCTGTCGCCCCCACTAGCGGGGTCACAGATACGCAGTATTTT	CSAVAPTSGVTDTQYF
-	TRBV7-2	many	TRBJ1-5	TGTGCCAGCAGCTTACCCGGGAATCAGCCCCAGCATTTT	CASSLPGNQPQHF